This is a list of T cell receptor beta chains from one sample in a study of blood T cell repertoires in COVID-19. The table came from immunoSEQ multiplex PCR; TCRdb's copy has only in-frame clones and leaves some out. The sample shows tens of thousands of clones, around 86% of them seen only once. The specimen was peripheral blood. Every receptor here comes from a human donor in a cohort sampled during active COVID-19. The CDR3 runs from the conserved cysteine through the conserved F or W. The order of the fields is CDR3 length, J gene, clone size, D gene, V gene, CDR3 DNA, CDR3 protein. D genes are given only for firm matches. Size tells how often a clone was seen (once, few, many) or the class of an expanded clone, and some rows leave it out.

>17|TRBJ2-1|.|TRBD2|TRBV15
TGTGCCACCAGCAGAGACTTGCGGGGGAGCTCCTACAATGAGCAGTTCTTC
CATSRDLRGSSYNEQFF
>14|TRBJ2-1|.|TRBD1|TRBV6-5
TGTGCCAGCAGTCCACACAGGGGGAGCAATGAGCAGTTCTTC
CASSPHRGSNEQFF
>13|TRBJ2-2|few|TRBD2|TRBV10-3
TGTGCCACTACCGGGACTAGCATCAGGGAGCTGTTTTTT
CATTGTSIRELFF
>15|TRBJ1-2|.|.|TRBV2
TGTGCCAGCATCAACAGCGCGGGACGGACCTATGGCTACACCTTC
CASINSAGRTYGYTF
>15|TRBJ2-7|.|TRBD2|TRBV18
TGTGCCAGCTCACCCAGGGACGGGGGAGGGTACGAGCAGTACTTC
CASSPRDGGGYEQYF
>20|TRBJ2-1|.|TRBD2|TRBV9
TGTGCCAGCAGCGGAGACGCCAGAACTAGCGGGAGGAGATCCTACAATGAGCAGTTCTTC
CASSGDARTSGRRSYNEQFF
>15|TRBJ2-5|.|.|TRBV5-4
TGTGCCAGCAGCTTGGGGGCCGGGACACAAGAGACCCAGTACTTC
CASSLGAGTQETQYF
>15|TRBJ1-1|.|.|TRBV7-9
TGTGCCAGCAGCTTAGCGGTAAGGGGAGGAGGAGAAGCTTTCTTT
CASSLAVRGGGEAFF
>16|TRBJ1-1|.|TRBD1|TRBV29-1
TGCAGCGTTGAAGAAACAGGGGGAAAGGGAAGCACTGAAGCTTTCTTT
CSVEETGGKGSTEAFF
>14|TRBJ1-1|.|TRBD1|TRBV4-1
TGCGCCAGCAGCCAAGCAGGGGGCGGAACTGAAGCTTTCTTT
CASSQAGGGTEAFF
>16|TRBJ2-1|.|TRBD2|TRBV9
TGTGCCAGCAGCGTAGGGGGTAGCGGGCGCTACAATGAGCAGTTCTTC
CASSVGGSGRYNEQFF
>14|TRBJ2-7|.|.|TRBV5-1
TGCGCCAGCAGCTTAGAGCAGGGGGGATACGAGCAGTACTTC
CASSLEQGGYEQYF
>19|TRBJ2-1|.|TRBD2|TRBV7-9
TGTGCCAGCAGCTTCACACCCCCTATATGGCTAGCGGGAGGAGGTGAGCAGTTCTTC
CASSFTPPIWLAGGGEQFF
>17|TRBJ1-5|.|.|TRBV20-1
TGCAGTGCTAGTGGGGAGTCTATACGGCGGTCCAATCAGCCCCAGCATTTT
CSASGESIRRSNQPQHF
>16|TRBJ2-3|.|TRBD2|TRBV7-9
TGTGCCAGCAGCCCCTCGTGGGAGGGCCAAAAAGATACGCAGTATTTT
CASSPSWEGQKDTQYF
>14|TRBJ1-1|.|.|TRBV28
TGTGCCAGCAGTTTACACCGAAGCAACACTGAAGCTTTCTTT
CASSLHRSNTEAFF
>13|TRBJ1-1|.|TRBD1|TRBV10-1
TGCGCCAGCCAGCCGGCAGGGGGAACTGAAGCTTTCTTT
CASQPAGGTEAFF
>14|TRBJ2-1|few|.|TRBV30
TGTGCCTGGAACCTAGAGCGGGCTCACAATGAGCAGTTCTTC
CAWNLERAHNEQFF
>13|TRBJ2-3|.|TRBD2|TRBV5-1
TGCGCCAGCAGGGCGGGAGTCACAGATACGCAGTATTTT
CASRAGVTDTQYF
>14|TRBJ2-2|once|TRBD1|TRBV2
TGTGCCAGCGGCGGACAGGGAAGAACCGGGGAGCTGTTTTTT
CASGGQGRTGELFF
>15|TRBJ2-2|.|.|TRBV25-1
TGTGCCAGCAGTACCGGGACATCGAACACCGGGGAGCTGTTTTTT
CASSTGTSNTGELFF
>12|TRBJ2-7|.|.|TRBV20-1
TGCAGTGCTAGTTTGGGAGTTCGCGAGCAGTACTTC
CSASLGVREQYF
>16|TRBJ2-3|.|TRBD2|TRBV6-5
TGTGCCAGCAGTTACTCGCTAGCGGGTAGGACAGATACGCAGTATTTT
CASSYSLAGRTDTQYF
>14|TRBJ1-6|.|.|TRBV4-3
TGCGCCAGCAGCCTCAGGGGTCTGAGATCACCCCTCCACTTT
CASSLRGLRSPLHF
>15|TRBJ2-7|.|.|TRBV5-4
TGTGCCAGCAGCTTTTGCGTAGTAATCTCCTACGAGCAGTACTTC
CASSFCVVISYEQYF
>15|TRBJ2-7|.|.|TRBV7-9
TGTGCCAGCAGCTTAGCGTGGGGCGTTAACTACGAGCAGTACTTC
CASSLAWGVNYEQYF
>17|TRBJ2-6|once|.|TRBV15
TGTGCCACCAGCAGAGATACTATGGACTCTGGGGCCAACGTCCTGACTTTC
CATSRDTMDSGANVLTF
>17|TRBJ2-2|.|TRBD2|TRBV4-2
TGTGCCAGCAGCCAGACATGGACTAGCCCCCACACCGGGGAGCTGTTTTTT
CASSQTWTSPHTGELFF
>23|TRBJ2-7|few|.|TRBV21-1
TGTGCCACCCAGAGAAAAGACGGACCGCCTAGCGGGAGGCCACAGTATAACTCCTACGAGCAGTACTTC
CATQRKDGPPSGRPQYNSYEQYF
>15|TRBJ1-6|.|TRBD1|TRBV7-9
TGTGCCAGCAGCTTCGCCGGGACAGACAATTCACCCCTCCACTTT
CASSFAGTDNSPLHF
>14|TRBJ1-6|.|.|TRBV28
TGTGCCAGCAGTTTATCAGGGTTCTCTTCACCCCTCCACTTT
CASSLSGFSSPLHF
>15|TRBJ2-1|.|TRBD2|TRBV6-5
TGTGCCAGCAGCCTCGGGACTAGCGGCTACAATGAGCAGTTCTTC
CASSLGTSGYNEQFF
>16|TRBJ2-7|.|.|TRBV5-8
TGTGCCAGCAGCTTGGGAAGGTCAGGCCGAGCCTACGAGCAGTACTTC
CASSLGRSGRAYEQYF
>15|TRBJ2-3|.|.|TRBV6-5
TGTGCCAGCAGTCCCCGGACTACAGGGGAGAATACGCAGTATTTT
CASSPRTTGENTQYF